These 3 T cell receptor beta chains came from one sample sequenced in a study of shared clonotypes between healthy human individuals. Assay: immunoSEQ multiplex PCR; the TCRdb copy retains only in-frame clones and omits some. Of some 600,000 clones in the sample, about 95% were seen once. Naive CD8 populations comprised CD45RO-negative cells positively selected for CCR7, excluding terminally differentiated effector memory CD45RA+ cells. Sequencing was done on a sample of naive CD8+ T cells sorted from blood. These receptors came from a woman aged 25 to 45 in good health.

This clone was observed a single time. V and J are TRBV27 and TRBJ2-7, with D possibly called TRBD1 or TRBD2 (6 bases each). This CDR3 is 20 amino acids long. Germline V gives CDR1 MNHEY, CDR2 SMNVEV (reference sequence). Trimming shortened V by 4 bases and J by 5 bases, and 33 bases separated the two germline ends. CDR3 nucleotide sequence: TGTGCCAGCAGTTCACCACGGAGGGGGGCAGATGGACCGCTCCCCCACGAGCAGTACTTC. Its translation: CASSSPRRGADGPLPHEQYF.

The table lists this clone with a count of one. The rearrangement joins TRBV14 to TRBJ2-1; no clear D. This CDR3 is 11 amino acids long. The V end lost 2 bases, the J end lost 8 bases, and 4 bases lay between the germline ends. Per the germline V gene, CDR1 is SGHDN and CDR2 is FVKESK. This chain's CDR3 is CASSQIHEQFF. CDR3 DNA: TGTGCCAGCAGCCAAATCCATGAGCAGTTCTTC.

This clone was seen only once. The rearrangement uses TRBV9 and TRBJ2-1; a weak D match, TRBD1 (5 bases). The CDR3 is 14 residues long. The ends were cut back, 4 bases at V and 3 bases at J, with 11 bases in the middle. The germline gives CDR1 SGDLS, CDR2 YYNGEE. The CDR3, as DNA: TGTGCCAGCAGCCCCAAGGACATCTACAATGAGCAGTTCTTC. Protein product: CASSPKDIYNEQFF.